This is a list of T cell receptor beta chains from one sample in a study of blood T cell repertoires in COVID-19. Assay used: immunoSEQ multiplex PCR; TCRdb lists only in-frame clones, some missing. The repertoire has approximately 200,000 clones, roughly 84% of them found once; the top ten carry 7.4%. Sequenced: peripheral blood. The receptors here all came from a woman in her forties or fifties with acute or convalescent COVID-19. The CDR3 runs from the conserved cysteine through the conserved F or W. Fields, in order: D gene, J gene, clone size, V gene, CDR3 DNA, CDR3 protein. D genes are given only for firm matches. Clone size is not always given. Where it is, it says once, few, many or a class for expanded clones.

d_call: TRBD1; j_call: TRBJ2-3; clone_size: -; v_call: TRBV11-3; cdr3_nt: TGTGCCAGCAGCCCGGACAGGGGACCCACAGATACGCAGTATTTT; cdr3_aa: CASSPDRGPTDTQYF
d_call: TRBD1; j_call: TRBJ2-3; clone_size: once; v_call: TRBV7-9; cdr3_nt: TGTGCCAGCAGCTACGGGACAGGGAGCACAGATACGCAGTATTTT; cdr3_aa: CASSYGTGSTDTQYF
d_call: -; j_call: TRBJ1-1; clone_size: -; v_call: TRBV19; cdr3_nt: TGTGCCAGTAGCGCCGGGGTTCTGAACACTGAAGCTTTCTTT; cdr3_aa: CASSAGVLNTEAFF
d_call: TRBD2; j_call: TRBJ2-3; clone_size: -; v_call: TRBV28; cdr3_nt: TGTGCCAGCAGTGATACCGGGAGGCGGTTGGATACGCAGTATTTT; cdr3_aa: CASSDTGRRLDTQYF
d_call: TRBD1; j_call: TRBJ2-7; clone_size: -; v_call: TRBV6-5; cdr3_nt: TGTGCCAGCAGTCTCGGACAGGGGCTGGACGAGCAGTACTTC; cdr3_aa: CASSLGQGLDEQYF
d_call: -; j_call: TRBJ2-2; clone_size: -; v_call: TRBV19; cdr3_nt: TGTGCCAGTAGTACGACAAGCCTCGGGGAGCTGTTTTTT; cdr3_aa: CASSTTSLGELFF
d_call: -; j_call: TRBJ1-2; clone_size: -; v_call: TRBV30; cdr3_nt: TGTGCCTGGACATCCGTACAAGCGGGAGCTAACTATGGCTACACCTTC; cdr3_aa: CAWTSVQAGANYGYTF
d_call: -; j_call: TRBJ2-5; clone_size: -; v_call: TRBV3-1/TRBV3-2; cdr3_nt: TGTGCCAGCAGCCAAGTCTTTTTACGGAGCGCCCCGAAAGAGACCCAGTACTTC; cdr3_aa: CASSQVFLRSAPKETQYF
d_call: TRBD2; j_call: TRBJ2-3; clone_size: -; v_call: TRBV30; cdr3_nt: TGTGCCTGGAGTTTAGCGGGAGCTGTTAGCACAGATACGCAGTATTTT; cdr3_aa: CAWSLAGAVSTDTQYF
d_call: TRBD2; j_call: TRBJ2-7; clone_size: -; v_call: TRBV5-5; cdr3_nt: TGTGCCAGCAGCTTGTTGAGACTAGCGGGAGAATACGAGCAGTACTTC; cdr3_aa: CASSLLRLAGEYEQYF
d_call: -; j_call: TRBJ2-1; clone_size: many; v_call: TRBV6-2/TRBV6-3; cdr3_nt: TGTGCCAGCAGTTATTTCTATGAGCAGTTCTTC; cdr3_aa: CASSYFYEQFF
d_call: -; j_call: TRBJ1-6; clone_size: -; v_call: TRBV21-1; cdr3_nt: TGTGCCAGCAGCAAAGAGGGGACAGGGGTTTCACCCCTCCACTTT; cdr3_aa: CASSKEGTGVSPLHF
d_call: TRBD1; j_call: TRBJ1-2; clone_size: few; v_call: TRBV5-4; cdr3_nt: TGTGCCAGCAGCTTACCCCCCGGGACAGCCTCTAACTATGGCTACACCTTC; cdr3_aa: CASSLPPGTASNYGYTF
d_call: -; j_call: TRBJ1-1; clone_size: -; v_call: TRBV20-1; cdr3_nt: TGCAGTGCTGTACAGTACGAAGCTTTCTTT; cdr3_aa: CSAVQYEAFF
d_call: -; j_call: TRBJ2-7; clone_size: -; v_call: TRBV5-1; cdr3_nt: TGCGCCAGCAGCGAAGGGGGTGACGAGCAGTACTTC; cdr3_aa: CASSEGGDEQYF
d_call: -; j_call: TRBJ1-1; clone_size: few; v_call: TRBV6-5; cdr3_nt: TGTGCCAGCAGTACCCCGGCCGGGACTTTCTTT; cdr3_aa: CASSTPAGTFF
d_call: TRBD2; j_call: TRBJ2-1; clone_size: few; v_call: TRBV9; cdr3_nt: TGTGCCAGCAGCGTAGCCCCTCCGACTAGCGGGAGATCTGAGCAGTTCTTC; cdr3_aa: CASSVAPPTSGRSEQFF
d_call: -; j_call: TRBJ2-5; clone_size: -; v_call: TRBV7-2; cdr3_nt: TGTGCCAGCAGCTTGTCACAGCAAGAGACCCAGTACTTC; cdr3_aa: CASSLSQQETQYF
d_call: TRBD1; j_call: TRBJ1-5; clone_size: few; v_call: TRBV6-6; cdr3_nt: TGTGCCAGCAGCCTGACAGGGCAGGCTCAGCCCCAGCATTTT; cdr3_aa: CASSLTGQAQPQHF
d_call: -; j_call: TRBJ1-2; clone_size: -; v_call: TRBV5-1; cdr3_nt: TGCGCCAGCAGGGAGAACCAATATGGCTACACCTTC; cdr3_aa: CASRENQYGYTF
d_call: -; j_call: TRBJ2-7; clone_size: -; v_call: TRBV5-1; cdr3_nt: TGCGCCAGCAGGGTGAGCGGAAACTACGAGCAGTACTTC; cdr3_aa: CASRVSGNYEQYF
d_call: TRBD2; j_call: TRBJ2-1; clone_size: few; v_call: TRBV24-1; cdr3_nt: TGTGCCACCAGTGATCCGCGGGAGAGCGGGATTGCCGATGAGCAGTTCTTC; cdr3_aa: CATSDPRESGIADEQFF
d_call: -; j_call: TRBJ1-5; clone_size: -; v_call: TRBV28; cdr3_nt: TGTGCCAGCAGTTTTCGTGTGTGGGAGGGCAATCAGCCCCAGCATTTT; cdr3_aa: CASSFRVWEGNQPQHF
d_call: -; j_call: TRBJ1-5; clone_size: -; v_call: TRBV14; cdr3_nt: TGTGCCAGCAGCCAAGACTATAGCAATCAGCCCCAGCATTTT; cdr3_aa: CASSQDYSNQPQHF
d_call: TRBD1; j_call: TRBJ2-4; clone_size: -; v_call: TRBV28; cdr3_nt: TGTGCCAGCAGTCTCACAGGGGTAGCCAAAAACATTCAGTACTTC; cdr3_aa: CASSLTGVAKNIQYF
d_call: TRBD2; j_call: TRBJ2-7; clone_size: -; v_call: TRBV28; cdr3_nt: TGTGCCAGCAGTAGGCCCCCGGGACTAGCGGTCGGAGGGCAGTACTTC; cdr3_aa: CASSRPPGLAVGGQYF
d_call: TRBD1; j_call: TRBJ1-5; clone_size: -; v_call: TRBV30; cdr3_nt: TGTGCCTGGAGTTCCAGGGGGCTTAGCAATCAGCCCCAGCATTTT; cdr3_aa: CAWSSRGLSNQPQHF
d_call: TRBD2; j_call: TRBJ2-7; clone_size: -; v_call: TRBV4-1; cdr3_nt: TGCGCCAGCAGCCAAGTTCCCTCTAGCGGGTCATACGAGCAGTACTTC; cdr3_aa: CASSQVPSSGSYEQYF
d_call: -; j_call: TRBJ2-1; clone_size: -; v_call: TRBV6-5; cdr3_nt: TGTGCCAGCAGTACCGGAATAGCTTCCCATGAGCAGTTCTTC; cdr3_aa: CASSTGIASHEQFF
d_call: TRBD2; j_call: TRBJ2-1; clone_size: -; v_call: TRBV6-5; cdr3_nt: TGTGCCAGCAGTTACGGACTAGCGGGGTACAATGAGCAGTTCTTC; cdr3_aa: CASSYGLAGYNEQFF
d_call: TRBD1; j_call: TRBJ1-2; clone_size: -; v_call: TRBV28; cdr3_nt: TGTGCCAGCAGGACGGGACAGCCTGTCTATGGCTACACCTTC; cdr3_aa: CASRTGQPVYGYTF
d_call: TRBD1; j_call: TRBJ1-2; clone_size: -; v_call: TRBV19; cdr3_nt: TGTGCCAGTAGGATTCAGGGGGGAAACTATGGCTACACCTTC; cdr3_aa: CASRIQGGNYGYTF
d_call: -; j_call: TRBJ2-3; clone_size: -; v_call: TRBV4-2; cdr3_nt: TGTGCCAGCAGCCAAGTTTGGGCGGGAAGCACAGATACGCAGTATTTT; cdr3_aa: CASSQVWAGSTDTQYF
d_call: -; j_call: TRBJ1-2; clone_size: -; v_call: TRBV7-2; cdr3_nt: TGTGCCAGCAGCTTAACCACGACAGCCGGGGGCTATGGCTACACCTTC; cdr3_aa: CASSLTTTAGGYGYTF
d_call: -; j_call: TRBJ2-7; clone_size: once; v_call: TRBV6-6; cdr3_nt: TGTGCCAGCAGCCAACGACAGGTAGGCTACGAGCAGTACTTC; cdr3_aa: CASSQRQVGYEQYF
d_call: -; j_call: TRBJ1-4; clone_size: -; v_call: TRBV28; cdr3_nt: TGTGCCAGCAGTTCCCTCAGTGGAACTAATGAAAAACTGTTTTTT; cdr3_aa: CASSSLSGTNEKLFF
d_call: TRBD1; j_call: TRBJ2-7; clone_size: -; v_call: TRBV7-9; cdr3_nt: TGTGCCAGCAGCTTAGGGCAGGGGGTTGGCGAGCAGTACTTC; cdr3_aa: CASSLGQGVGEQYF
d_call: TRBD2; j_call: TRBJ2-1; clone_size: once; v_call: TRBV25-1; cdr3_nt: TGTGCCAGCACGGGTAGCGGGAGGGCCTGGGACAATGAGCAGTTCTTC; cdr3_aa: CASTGSGRAWDNEQFF
d_call: -; j_call: TRBJ1-1; clone_size: -; v_call: TRBV6-5; cdr3_nt: TGTGCCAGCAGTTACTTCCGGGGTGAAGCTTTCTTT; cdr3_aa: CASSYFRGEAFF
d_call: -; j_call: TRBJ1-1; clone_size: -; v_call: TRBV7-2; cdr3_nt: TGTGCCAGCAGCTTCCCCTGGGGTGGGCGGGGCGCCACTGAAGCTTTCTTT; cdr3_aa: CASSFPWGGRGATEAFF
d_call: -; j_call: TRBJ2-3; clone_size: few; v_call: TRBV6-2/TRBV6-3; cdr3_nt: TGTGCCAGCAGTTACCCGAGTTCTGATACGCAGTATTTT; cdr3_aa: CASSYPSSDTQYF
d_call: TRBD2; j_call: TRBJ2-5; clone_size: -; v_call: TRBV2; cdr3_nt: TGTGCCAGCACCAACCTAGCGGGAGGTGTTGAGACCCAGTACTTC; cdr3_aa: CASTNLAGGVETQYF
d_call: -; j_call: TRBJ1-5; clone_size: few; v_call: TRBV18; cdr3_nt: TGTGCCAGCTCACTATCAGACAATCAGCCCCAGCATTTT; cdr3_aa: CASSLSDNQPQHF
d_call: -; j_call: TRBJ1-1; clone_size: -; v_call: TRBV18; cdr3_nt: TGTGCCAGCTCACGGACAGAGAACACTGAAGCTTTCTTT; cdr3_aa: CASSRTENTEAFF
d_call: -; j_call: TRBJ1-2; clone_size: -; v_call: TRBV19; cdr3_nt: TGTGCCAGTAGTATAGACAGGGATTATGGCTACACCTTC; cdr3_aa: CASSIDRDYGYTF
d_call: TRBD1; j_call: TRBJ1-1; clone_size: -; v_call: TRBV7-9; cdr3_nt: TGTGCCAGCAACCCAACACAGGGGGCGCGAGCTTTCTTT; cdr3_aa: CASNPTQGARAFF
d_call: -; j_call: TRBJ2-2; clone_size: once; v_call: TRBV4-3; cdr3_nt: TGCGCCAGCAGCCAAGATCACAGGGTCGCCGGGGAGCTGTTTTTT; cdr3_aa: CASSQDHRVAGELFF
d_call: TRBD2; j_call: TRBJ2-1; clone_size: -; v_call: TRBV5-4; cdr3_nt: TGTGCCAGCAGCCCAAGGACTAGCCAATACAATGAGCAGTTCTTC; cdr3_aa: CASSPRTSQYNEQFF
d_call: -; j_call: TRBJ1-1; clone_size: -; v_call: TRBV28; cdr3_nt: TGTGCCAGCAGTTTATCTCCCGCGGAAGCTTTCTTT; cdr3_aa: CASSLSPAEAFF
d_call: -; j_call: TRBJ2-4; clone_size: -; v_call: TRBV2; cdr3_nt: TGTGCCAGCAGCCAAGGACAACGACAAGGGATTCAGTACTTC; cdr3_aa: CASSQGQRQGIQYF
d_call: TRBD1; j_call: TRBJ1-2; clone_size: -; v_call: TRBV30; cdr3_nt: TGTGCCTGGAGTGTATTTAACAGGGGAGATGGCTACACCTTC; cdr3_aa: CAWSVFNRGDGYTF
d_call: -; j_call: TRBJ1-1; clone_size: -; v_call: TRBV7-9; cdr3_nt: TGTGCCAGCAGCCTAGAAGGGGTTTCGAGGTCGGCTTTCTTT; cdr3_aa: CASSLEGVSRSAFF
d_call: TRBD1; j_call: TRBJ2-1; clone_size: -; v_call: TRBV10-1; cdr3_nt: TGCGCCAGCAGTGAGTCCCGGGCAGGGGGCGCCGCGAATGAGCAGTTCTTC; cdr3_aa: CASSESRAGGAANEQFF
d_call: -; j_call: TRBJ2-7; clone_size: once; v_call: TRBV11-3; cdr3_nt: TGTGCCAGCAGCTTGGACAGTCGTGAGCAGTACTTC; cdr3_aa: CASSLDSREQYF